One sample yielded the 14 T cell receptor beta chains listed below, sequenced in a study of T cells after posttransplantation cyclophosphamide. Profiling relied on immunoSEQ multiplex PCR, and the TCRdb table lists in-frame clones only, not all of them. The sample contains over 25,000 clones, none occurring once; roughly 1.5% lies in the top ten. The sample was PBMCs. The receptors stem from a middle-aged man in good health, CMV-negative, and a related stem cell transplant donor.

This clone occurred many times. The V call is TRBV5-4, the J call TRBJ2-7; D may be TRBD1 (5 bases). The V end was cut by 4 bases, the J end by 5 bases, with 16 bases between. This CDR3 is 14 amino acids long. Germline V gives CDR1 SGHNT, CDR2 YYREEE (reference sequence). The CDR3 sequence is CASSQDTRGNEQYF. Written as DNA, the CDR3 is TGTGCCAGCAGCCAGGACACGAGAGGCAACGAGCAGTACTTC.

This clone was detected many times. The CDR3 region has the DNA TGCGCCAGCAGCCAACACAGGGGGCTGGGTCGCGCAGATACGCAGTATTTT. Its translation: CASSQHRGLGRADTQYF. This chain connects TRBV4-1 to TRBJ2-3; TRBD1 matches 9 bases. V was pared by 2 bases and J by 4 bases, with 10 bases of the junction left unmatched. From germline, CDR1 is MGHRA and CDR2 YSYEKL. The CDR3 contains 17 residues.

This clone has more than one count but fewer than ten. The conserved final phenylalanine or tryptophan is absent from the CDR3, which likely points to a read error. V and J are TRBV29-1 and TRBJ2-7, with 10 bases that match TRBD2. The germline gives CDR1 SQVTM, CDR2 ANQGSEA. This CDR3 is built from 13 residues. The V segment lost 5 bases and the J segment 6 bases; nucleotides outside the gene matches: 7. CDR3: CSVSGRAVFEQYL. In DNA form, the CDR3 reads TGCAGCGTTAGCGGGAGGGCCGTTTTCGAGCAGTACCTC.

This clone has ten or more counts. The chain has TRBV4-1 and TRBJ2-2; TRBD2 agrees at 10 bases. V lost 5 bases to trimming and J lost 3 bases; unmatched junction nucleotides: 6. Germline CDR1 is MGHRA and CDR2 is YSYEKL. This CDR3 comprises 16 residues. The DNA of the CDR3 is TGCGCCAGCAGCAAAGGACTAGCGGCGGACACCGGGGAGCTGTTTTTT. This translates into CASSKGLAADTGELFF.

In its sample, this clone was seen many times. The gene calls are TRBV5-1 and TRBJ2-5, with D perhaps matching TRBD1 (6 bases). CDR1 and CDR2 from the germline V gene are SGHRS and YFSETQ. The germline V and J ends were trimmed by 4 bases and 4 bases, with 17 bases remaining between them. The CDR3 length is 15 residues. Here the CDR3 reads CASSATGTLLETQYF. CDR3 nucleotides: TGCGCCAGCAGCGCCACCGGGACATTATTAGAGACCCAGTACTTC.

This clone was counted many times. The gene calls are TRBV6-5 and TRBJ1-4; the match to TRBD1 covers 7 bases. CDR1 and CDR2 (germline): MNHEY, SVGAGI. The CDR3 length is 15 residues. The V and J ends lost 2 bases and 9 bases, in that order; junction bases with no gene match: 9. The CDR3 coding sequence is TGTGCCAGCAGTTACGTCGGGACAGAAGTCAAAAAACTGTTTTTT. It specifies CASSYVGTEVKKLFF.

This clone appeared many times. The chain joins TRBV7-9 to TRBJ1-3; TRBD1 matches at 8 bases. Unmatched junction bases numbered 3, after V lost 2 bases and J lost 3 bases. This CDR3 comprises 15 residues. Germline V gene sequence: CDR1 SEHNR, CDR2 FQNEAQ (reference sequence). The DNA of the CDR3 is TGTGCCAGCAGCTTACAGGGGGCTCTTGGAAACACCATATATTTT. It codes for CASSLQGALGNTIYF. The full variable domain, with the rest looked up from reference TRBV7-9 and TRBJ1-3, is DTGVSQNPRHKITKRGQNVTFRCDPISEHNRLYWYRQTLGQGPEFLTYFQNEAQLEKSRLLSDRFSAERPKGSFSTLEIQRTEQGDSAMYLCASSLQGALGNTIYFGEGSWLTVV.

This clone was recorded many times. The chain combines TRBV5-1 with TRBJ2-1; a possible D gene is TRBD1 (6 bases). Germline loops: CDR1 SGHRS, CDR2 YFSETQ. Trimming removed 1 base at V and 8 bases at J, with 16 bases between. CDR3 length: 15 amino acids. The CDR3 region is CASSLQQGARDEQFF. CDR3 DNA: TGCGCCAGCAGCTTGCAACAGGGAGCACGGGATGAGCAGTTCTTC.

This clone showed up many times. The chain couples TRBV9 to TRBJ2-3, with TRBD2 identical over 12 bases. The V segment lost 3 bases and the J segment 2 bases; nucleotides outside the gene matches: 4. Looked up from germline, CDR1 is SGDLS and CDR2 is YYNGEE. CDR3 size: 16 residues. DNA of the CDR3: TGTGCCAGCAGCGGCCGACTAGCGGGAGACACAGATACGCAGTATTTT. This translates into CASSGRLAGDTDTQYF.

This clone appeared many times. This chain connects TRBV6-1 to TRBJ1-5; the D is unclear. This CDR3 is 15 amino acids long. The germline gives CDR1 MNHNS, CDR2 SASEGT. V gave up 0 bases and J gave up 0 bases, with 6 bases separating them. Written as DNA, the CDR3 is TGTGCCAGCAGTGAAGCCAGGTATAGCAATCAGCCCCAGCATTTT. Its translation: CASSEARYSNQPQHF.

This clone was picked up many times. This chain uses TRBV7-3 with TRBJ1-5, with a possible D match to TRBD1 (5 bases). Trimming took off 5 bases at V and 4 bases at J, with 15 bases between the two ends. CDR3 size: 15 residues. Looked up from germline, CDR1 is SGHTA and CDR2 is FQGTGA. The CDR3 is CASSGEGTLNQPQHF. In DNA form, the CDR3 reads TGTGCCAGCAGCGGCGAGGGGACTTTGAATCAGCCCCAGCATTTT.

This clone was counted many times. The chain couples TRBV10-3 to TRBJ2-7, with 9 bases identical to TRBD2. Germline loops: CDR1 ENHRY, CDR2 SYGVKD. This CDR3 has 15 amino acids. V was clipped by 0 bases and J by 3 bases; unmatched bases: 3. CDR3 sequence: CAISESRLADYEQYF. The CDR3 DNA sequence: TGTGCCATCAGTGAGTCGAGACTAGCGGACTACGAGCAGTACTTC.

This clone was found many times. The chain uses TRBV10-3 and TRBJ1-1, with D possibly being TRBD1 (5 bases). Trimming took off 3 bases at V and 5 bases at J, with 16 bases between the two ends. Germline CDR1 ENHRY, CDR2 SYGVKD. The CDR3 contains 15 residues. The CDR3 coding sequence is TGTGCCATCAGTGAAGGGGTAGTTCGGGGGACTGAAGCTTTCTTT. It codes for CAISEGVVRGTEAFF.

This clone came up many times. This chain links TRBV9 with TRBJ1-1, with TRBD1 as a possible D gene (5 bases). This CDR3 comprises 13 residues. Looked up from germline, CDR1 is SGDLS and CDR2 is YYNGEE. Trimming stripped 7 bases from V and 1 base from J, with 11 bases between. The CDR3 spells CASGGGKNTEAFF. CDR3 nucleotide sequence: TGTGCCAGCGGGGGGGGGAAGAACACTGAAGCTTTCTTT.